A selection of T cell receptor beta chains follows, all from one sample in a study of T cells in Graves' hyperthyroidism and ophthalmopathy. One entry per CDR3 protein results from TCRdb running MiXCR on the multiplex PCR reads. The table lists 650,000 to 750,000 distinct CDR3 sequences, 11% to 15% of them singletons, with roughly 10% in the top ten. The sequencing input was blood. Source of these receptors: a woman aged 18-29 years with Graves' hyperthyroidism. The CDR3 runs from the conserved cysteine through the conserved F or W. Fields, in order: J gene, clone size, V gene, D gene, CDR3 protein, CDR3 DNA. A D gene is named only where the DNA matches it firmly. Some rows have no size entry. The others give once, few or many, or a class for an expanded clone.

TRBJ2-1	.	TRBV10-3	.	CAISSRDGGEQFF	TGTGCCATCAGTTCCAGGGATGGGGGTGAGCAGTTCTTC
TRBJ2-3	many	TRBV20-1	TRBD2	CSARDLRGRADTQYF	TGCAGTGCTAGAGATTTACGCGGGAGAGCAGATACGCAGTATTTT
TRBJ2-7	many	TRBV6-2/TRBV6-3	.	CASSYSGSSYEQYF	TGTGCCAGCAGCTACAGCGGGTCGTCCTACGAGCAGTACTTC
TRBJ2-3	many	TRBV11-2	.	CASSPQGRDTQYF	TGTGCCAGCAGCCCACAGGGTCGGGATACGCAGTATTTT
TRBJ2-7	few	TRBV6-1	.	CASSDYPPGVAVGSYEQYF	TGTGCCAGCAGTGATTATCCGCCGGGAGTGGCGGTGGGCTCCTACGAGCAGTACTTC
TRBJ1-5	many	TRBV28	TRBD1	CASSLGQAKAQHF	TGTGCCAGCAGTCTCGGACAGGCGAAAGCCCAGCATTTT
TRBJ1-2	.	TRBV7-9	TRBD1	CASLDRAGGNEPTF	TGTGCCAGCCTCGACAGGGCGGGGGGAAATGAACCCACCTTC
TRBJ1-2	many	TRBV7-2	TRBD1	CASSPPGQADYGYTF	TGTGCCAGCAGCCCACCGGGACAGGCCGACTATGGCTACACCTTC
TRBJ2-1	many	TRBV6-1	TRBD2	CASMGVGGGYNEQFF	TGTGCCAGCATGGGGGTCGGGGGGGGTTACAATGAGCAGTTCTTC
TRBJ2-1	.	TRBV6-2/TRBV6-3	.	CASSPMGSFYNEQFF	TGTGCCAGCAGTCCCATGGGGTCTTTTTACAATGAGCAGTTCTTC
TRBJ2-7	.	TRBV5-1	TRBD1	CASSSDLGTGYYEQYF	TGCGCCAGCAGCTCGGACCTCGGGACAGGGTACTACGAGCAGTACTTC
TRBJ2-1	many	TRBV30	.	CAWSVWGNEQFF	TGTGCCTGGAGTGTTTGGGGGAATGAGCAGTTCTTC
TRBJ2-6	few	TRBV7-2	.	CASRQAGANVLTF	TGTGCCAGCAGACAGGCTGGGGCCAACGTCCTGACTTTC